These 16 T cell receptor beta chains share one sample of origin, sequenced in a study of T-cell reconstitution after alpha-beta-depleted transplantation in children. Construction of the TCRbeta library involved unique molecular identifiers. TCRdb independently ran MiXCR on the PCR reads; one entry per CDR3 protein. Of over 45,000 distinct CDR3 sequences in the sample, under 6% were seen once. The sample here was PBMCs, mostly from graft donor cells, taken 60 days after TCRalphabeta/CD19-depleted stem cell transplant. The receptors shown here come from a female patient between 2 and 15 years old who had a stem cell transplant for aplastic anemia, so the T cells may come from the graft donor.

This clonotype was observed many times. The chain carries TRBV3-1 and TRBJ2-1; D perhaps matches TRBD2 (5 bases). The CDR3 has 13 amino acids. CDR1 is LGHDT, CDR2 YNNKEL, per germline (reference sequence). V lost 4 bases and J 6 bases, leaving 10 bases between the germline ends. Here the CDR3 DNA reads TGTGCCAGCAGCCGCCGTACTAGCAATGAGCAGTTCTTC. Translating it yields CASSRRTSNEQFF.

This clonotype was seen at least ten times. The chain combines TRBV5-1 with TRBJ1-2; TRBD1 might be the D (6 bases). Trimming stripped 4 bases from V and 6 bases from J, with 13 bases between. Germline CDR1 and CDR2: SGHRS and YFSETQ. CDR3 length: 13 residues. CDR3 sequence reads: CASSSRQEDGYTF. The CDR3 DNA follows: TGCGCCAGCAGCAGCAGACAGGAGGATGGCTACACCTTC.

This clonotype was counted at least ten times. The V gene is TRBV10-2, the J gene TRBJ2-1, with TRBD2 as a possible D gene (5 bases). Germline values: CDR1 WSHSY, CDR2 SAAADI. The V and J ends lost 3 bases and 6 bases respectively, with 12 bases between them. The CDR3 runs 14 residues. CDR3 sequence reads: CASSEATTANEQFF. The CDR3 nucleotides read TGCGCCAGCAGTGAAGCGACTACTGCCAATGAGCAGTTCTTC.

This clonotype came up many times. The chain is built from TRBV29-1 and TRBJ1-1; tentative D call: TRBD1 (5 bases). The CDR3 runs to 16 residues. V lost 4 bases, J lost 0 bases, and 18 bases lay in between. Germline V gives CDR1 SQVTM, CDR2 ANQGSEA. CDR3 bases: TGCAGCGTTGGGGGGGGGAGGGGACCCTTGAACACTGAAGCTTTCTTT. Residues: CSVGGGRGPLNTEAFF.

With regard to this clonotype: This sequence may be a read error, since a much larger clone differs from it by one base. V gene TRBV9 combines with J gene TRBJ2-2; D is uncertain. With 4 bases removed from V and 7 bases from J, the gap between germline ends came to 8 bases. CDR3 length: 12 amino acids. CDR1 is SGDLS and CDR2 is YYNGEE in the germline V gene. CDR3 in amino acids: CASSPHNGELFF. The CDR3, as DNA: TGTGCCAGCAGCCCCCACAACGGGGAGCTGTTTTTT.

The CDR3 region is CAWTGTAKNIQYF. The DNA for the CDR3 is TGTGCCTGGACTGGCACAGCCAAAAACATTCAGTACTTC. The gene calls are TRBV30 and TRBJ2-4; D is undetermined. This CDR3 has 13 residues. Germline V gene sequence: CDR1 GTSNPN, CDR2 SVGIG (reference sequence). V was clipped by 4 bases and J by 0 bases, with 7 bases between them.

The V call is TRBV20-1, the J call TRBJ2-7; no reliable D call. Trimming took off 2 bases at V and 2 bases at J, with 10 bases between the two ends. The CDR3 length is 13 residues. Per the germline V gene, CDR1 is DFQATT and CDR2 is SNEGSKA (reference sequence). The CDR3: CSARSSAAYEQYF. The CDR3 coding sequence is TGCAGTGCTAGATCCAGCGCGGCCTACGAGCAGTACTTC.

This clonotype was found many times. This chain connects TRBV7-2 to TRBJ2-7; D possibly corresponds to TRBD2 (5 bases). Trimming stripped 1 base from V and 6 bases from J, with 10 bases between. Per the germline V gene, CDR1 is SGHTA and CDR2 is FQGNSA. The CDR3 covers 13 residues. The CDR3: CASSLVDRGEQYF. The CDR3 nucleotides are TGTGCCAGCAGCTTAGTAGATCGGGGCGAGCAGTACTTC.

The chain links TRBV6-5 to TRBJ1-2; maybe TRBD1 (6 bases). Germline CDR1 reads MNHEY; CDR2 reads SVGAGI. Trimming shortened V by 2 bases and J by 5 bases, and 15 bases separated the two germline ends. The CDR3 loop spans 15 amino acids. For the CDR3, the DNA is TGTGCCAGCAGTTACGGCCGGGGGCGGATATATGGCTACACCTTC. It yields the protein CASSYGRGRIYGYTF.

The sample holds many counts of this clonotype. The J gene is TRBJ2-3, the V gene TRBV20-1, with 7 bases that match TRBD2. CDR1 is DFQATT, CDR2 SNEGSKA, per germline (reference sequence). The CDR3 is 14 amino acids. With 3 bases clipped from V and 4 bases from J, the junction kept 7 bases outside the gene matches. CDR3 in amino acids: CSASSRGRADTQYF. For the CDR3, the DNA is TGCAGTGCTAGCAGTCGGGGGAGGGCAGATACGCAGTATTTT.

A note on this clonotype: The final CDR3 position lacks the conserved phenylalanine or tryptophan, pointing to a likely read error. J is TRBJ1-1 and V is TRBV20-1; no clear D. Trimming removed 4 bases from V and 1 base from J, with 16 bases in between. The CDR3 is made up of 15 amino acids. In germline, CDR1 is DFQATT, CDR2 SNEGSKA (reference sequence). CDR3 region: CSAIKAERSNTEAFC. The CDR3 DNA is TGCAGTGCTATTAAGGCGGAACGGTCGAACACTGAAGCTTTCTGT.

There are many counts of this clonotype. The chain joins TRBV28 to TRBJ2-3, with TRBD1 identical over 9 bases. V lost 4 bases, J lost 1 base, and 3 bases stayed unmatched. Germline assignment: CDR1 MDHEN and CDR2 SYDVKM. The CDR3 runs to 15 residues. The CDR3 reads CASSWDRVGTDTQYF. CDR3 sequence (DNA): TGTGCCAGCAGTTGGGACAGGGTTGGCACAGATACGCAGTATTTT.

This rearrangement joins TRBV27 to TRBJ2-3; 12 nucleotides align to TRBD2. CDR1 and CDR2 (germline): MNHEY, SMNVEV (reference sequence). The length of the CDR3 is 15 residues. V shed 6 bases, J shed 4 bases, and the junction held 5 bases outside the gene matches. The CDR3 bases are TGTGCCAGCAGCAAAAGACTAGCGGGAGCAGATACGCAGTATTTT. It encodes CASSKRLAGADTQYF.

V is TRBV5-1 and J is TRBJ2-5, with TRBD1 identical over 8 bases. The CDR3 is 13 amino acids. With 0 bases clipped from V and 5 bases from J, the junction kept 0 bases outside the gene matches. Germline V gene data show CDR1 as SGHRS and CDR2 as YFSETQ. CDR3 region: CASSLGQGETQYF. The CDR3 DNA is TGCGCCAGCAGCTTGGGACAGGGGGAGACCCAGTACTTC.

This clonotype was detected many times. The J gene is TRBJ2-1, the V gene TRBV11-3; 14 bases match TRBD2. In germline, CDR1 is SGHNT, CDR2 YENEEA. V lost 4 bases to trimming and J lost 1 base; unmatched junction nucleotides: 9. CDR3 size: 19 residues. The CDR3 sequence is CASSSGTSGRSRSYNEQFF. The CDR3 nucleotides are TGTGCCAGCAGCTCCGGGACTAGCGGGAGAAGTAGGTCCTACAATGAGCAGTTCTTC. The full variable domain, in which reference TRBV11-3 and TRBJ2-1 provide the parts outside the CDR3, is EAGVVQSPRYKIIEKKQPVAFWCNPISGHNTLYWYLQNLGQGPELLIRYENEEAVDDSQLPKDRFSAERLKGVDSTLKIQPAELGDSAVYLCASSSGTSGRSRSYNEQFFGPGTRLTVL.

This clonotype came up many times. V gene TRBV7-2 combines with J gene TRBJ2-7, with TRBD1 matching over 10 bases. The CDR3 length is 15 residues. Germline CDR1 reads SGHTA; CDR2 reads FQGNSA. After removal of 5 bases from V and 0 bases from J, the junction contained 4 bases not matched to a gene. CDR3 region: CASSQRTGGSYEQYF. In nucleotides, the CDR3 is TGTGCCAGCAGCCAGAGGACAGGGGGCTCCTACGAGCAGTACTTC.